Listed here are 30 T cell receptor beta chains from one sample, sequenced in a study of blood T cell repertoires in COVID-19. The assay was immunoSEQ multiplex PCR, and TCRdb's table has in-frame clones only and misses some. The sample consists of fewer than 350,000 clones, approximately 81% of them appearing once. The sample consisted of peripheral blood. These receptors all stem from a woman aged 60-75 years with active or convalescent COVID-19.

This chain joins TRBV27 and TRBJ2-7, with 9 bases matching TRBD1. V dropped 4 bases and J dropped 2; count of bases not matched to a gene: 3. The germline gives CDR1 MNHEY, CDR2 SMNVEV (reference sequence). The CDR3 runs 14 residues. CDR3 nucleotides: TGTGCCAGCAGTTGGACAGGGGTAACCTACGAGCAGTACTTC. Translation gives CASSWTGVTYEQYF.

V gene TRBV7-9 combines with J gene TRBJ2-5, with 7 bases aligning to TRBD1. Losses at the gene ends were 3 bases for V and 5 bases for J; bases not matched to a gene: 6. The CDR3 contains 14 residues. The germline V gene has CDR1 SEHNR and CDR2 FQNEAQ (reference sequence). The CDR3 coding sequence is TGTGCCAGCAGCTTTCTAGGGGGCGATGAGACCCAGTACTTC. Residues: CASSFLGGDETQYF.

V and J are TRBV19 and TRBJ2-7, with 7 positions matching TRBD1. In germline, CDR1 is LNHDA, CDR2 SQIVND (reference sequence). J was trimmed by 3 bases and V by 4 bases; bases with no gene match: 3. CDR3 length equals 13 residues. The CDR3: CASSRDRGYEQYF. For the CDR3, the DNA is TGTGCCAGTAGTAGGGACAGAGGCTACGAGCAGTACTTC.

A word on this clone: One end of the junction fails to match germline, which may point to a read error. This chain links TRBV7-7 with TRBJ2-2; the match to TRBD2 covers 9 bases. CDR1 and CDR2 from the germline V gene are SSHAT and FNYEAQ (reference sequence). The CDR3 contains 16 residues. DNA of the CDR3: TGTGCTAGCAGCTTAGTAGCGGGGGCAAGCACCGGGGAGCTGTTTTTT. Protein sequence: CASSLVAGASTGELFF.

The chain links TRBV4-1 to TRBJ2-1; 9 bases match TRBD1. The CDR3 has 14 residues. Germline CDR1 is MGHRA and CDR2 is YSYEKL. V trimming: 0 bases; J trimming: 9 bases; junction bases outside the gene matches: 3. Here the CDR3 reads CASSQEQGAVEQFF. DNA for the CDR3: TGCGCCAGCAGCCAAGAACAGGGGGCAGTTGAGCAGTTCTTC.

V usage is TRBV24-1 and J usage is TRBJ1-2; D is ambiguous. The CDR3 extends over 12 amino acids. The V end lost 1 base, the J end lost 7 bases, and 6 bases lay between the germline ends. Germline-derived CDR1 and CDR2 are KGHDR and SFDVKD. The CDR3 spells CATSDLGGGYTF. CDR3 nucleotides: TGTGCCACCAGTGATTTAGGAGGTGGCTACACCTTC.

This rearrangement joins TRBV2 to TRBJ2-5; 12 bases align to TRBD1. J was trimmed by 4 bases and V by 5 bases; bases with no gene match: 8. CDR1 and CDR2 from the germline V gene are SNHLY and FYNNEI. The CDR3 loop spans 16 amino acids. The CDR3 DNA follows: TGTGCCAGCAGTTTCCGGGACAGGGGGCTCGGAGAGACCCAGTACTTC. This gives the protein CASSFRDRGLGETQYF. The full variable domain, in which reference TRBV2 and TRBJ2-5 provide the parts outside the CDR3, is EPEVTQTPSHQVTQMGQEVILRCVPISNHLYFYWYRQILGQKVEFLVSFYNNEISEKSEIFDDQFSVERPDGSNFTLKIRSTKLEDSAMYFCASSFRDRGLGETQYFGPGTRLLVL.

This clone was seen just once. The genes are TRBV25-1 and TRBJ1-2, with D perhaps matching TRBD1 (5 bases). The CDR3 runs to 14 residues. Trimming stripped 1 base from V and 8 bases from J, with 14 bases between. Germline CDR1 is MGHDK and CDR2 is SYGVNS. This CDR3 reads CASSELRGMGGYTF. In nucleotides, the CDR3 is TGTGCCAGCAGTGAATTACGGGGGATGGGCGGCTACACCTTC.

The chain joins TRBV19 to TRBJ1-2, with 8 bases fitting TRBD1. Trimming at V came to 7 bases and at J to 10 bases, leaving 14 bases not matched to a gene. This CDR3 contains 14 residues. The germline V gene has CDR1 LNHDA and CDR2 SQIVND (reference sequence). For the CDR3, the DNA is TGTGCCAGTACCACCAGCCGGGACAGGTTTGACTACACCTTC. It specifies CASTTSRDRFDYTF. The full variable domain, completed using reference TRBV19 and TRBJ1-2, is DGGITQSPKYLFRKEGQNVTLSCEQNLNHDAMYWYRQDPGQGLRLIYYSQIVNDFQKGDIAEGYSVSREKKESFPLTVTSAQKNPTAFYLCASTTSRDRFDYTFGSGTRLTVV.

The gene calls are TRBV10-3 and TRBJ2-5, with 7 bases fitting TRBD2. Germline V gene data show CDR1 as ENHRY and CDR2 as SYGVKD. Trimming took 4 bases from V and 7 from J; bases not matched to a gene: 6. CDR3 length: 13 amino acids. The DNA of the CDR3 is TGTGCCATCAGTGGGGAGGGCGGGGGGACCCAGTACTTC. Protein product: CAISGEGGGTQYF.

This clone was seen once. The chain links TRBV4-1 to TRBJ2-1; no clear D gene. Trimming stripped 1 base from V and 5 bases from J, with 15 bases between. Germline V gene lookup returns CDR1 MGHRA and CDR2 YSYEKL. The CDR3 is made up of 16 amino acids. The CDR3 DNA follows: TGCGCCAGCAGCCAAGGTAATTCTATCCCCCACAATGAGCAGTTCTTC. Translation gives CASSQGNSIPHNEQFF.

This clone is a singleton in its sample. The chain couples TRBV6-1 to TRBJ1-3; D gene unclear. V was trimmed by 0 bases and J by 0 bases, leaving 3 bases between them. Germline CDR1 and CDR2: MNHNS and SASEGT. This CDR3 has 14 amino acids. In DNA form, the CDR3 reads TGTGCCAGCAGTGAAGCGCGCTCTGGAAACACCATATATTTT. Amino acid sequence: CASSEARSGNTIYF.

This sequence joins TRBV7-8 and TRBJ1-3, with a possible D match to TRBD1 (5 bases). Germline loops: CDR1 SGHVS, CDR2 FQNEAQ. The CDR3 consists of 15 residues. V was clipped by 5 bases and J by 4 bases, with 15 bases between them. CDR3 sequence reads: CASSPPGMGGNTIYF. The CDR3 nucleotides are TGTGCCAGCAGCCCTCCAGGGATGGGGGGAAACACCATATATTTT.

The chain has TRBV6-5 and TRBJ2-2, with TRBD2 matching 7 bases. Trimming removed 7 bases from V and 6 bases from J; junction bases left unmatched: 8. The germline V gene encodes CDR1 MNHEY and CDR2 SVGAGI. This CDR3 has 14 amino acids. CDR3 in amino acids: CASTLAVRAGELFF. CDR3 nucleotide sequence: TGTGCCAGCACTCTAGCGGTCCGAGCCGGGGAGCTGTTTTTT.

The chain employs TRBV18 and TRBJ2-2; D possibly corresponds to TRBD1 (6 bases). The CDR3 consists of 15 residues. The germline gives CDR1 KGHSH, CDR2 LQKENI. Deletions cut 8 bases from V and 0 bases from J, with 13 bases between. CDR3 protein: CASRATGSNTGELFF. The CDR3 DNA is TGTGCCAGCCGCGCGACAGGCTCGAACACCGGGGAGCTGTTTTTT.

This sequence joins TRBV19 and TRBJ1-1; D uncertain. The CDR3 contains 13 residues. Trimming left V 7 bases short and J 0 bases short, with 9 bases between. Germline CDR1 and CDR2: LNHDA and SQIVND (reference sequence). CDR3 bases: TGTGCCAGTACGGGAGGAATGAACACTGAAGCTTTCTTT. It translates to CASTGGMNTEAFF.

The V call is TRBV27, the J call TRBJ1-4; D is undetermined. Germline V gene lookup returns CDR1 MNHEY and CDR2 SMNVEV (reference sequence). Trimming pared 5 bases from V and 8 bases from J, leaving 18 bases between. This CDR3 contains 15 residues. The CDR3, as DNA: TGTGCCAGCAGTAGAATGTGGGGAGGTGGAGAAAAACTGTTTTTT. Residues: CASSRMWGGGEKLFF.

This clone came up a few times. The gene calls are TRBV14 and TRBJ2-1, with D perhaps matching TRBD2 (5 bases). Germline V gives CDR1 SGHDN, CDR2 FVKESK. Trimming pared 1 base from V and 5 bases from J, leaving 9 bases between. The CDR3 length is 14 residues. DNA of the CDR3: TGTGCCAGCAGCCAAGGATGGCGGGACAATGAGCAGTTCTTC. It translates to CASSQGWRDNEQFF.

This clone appeared many times. The chain recombines TRBV9 with TRBJ2-5, with D perhaps TRBD2 (5 bases). Germline V CDR1 and CDR2: SGDLS, YYNGEE. The ends were cut back, 0 bases at V and 4 bases at J, with 16 bases in the middle. CDR3 length equals 16 residues. CDR3 sequence (DNA): TGTGCCAGCAGCGTAGAGGATGGAAACGCGGGAGAGACCCAGTACTTC. Its translation is CASSVEDGNAGETQYF.

The chain uses TRBV19 and TRBJ2-6; 7 bases fit TRBD1. This CDR3 spans 16 amino acids. Per germline, CDR1 LNHDA and CDR2 SQIVND (reference sequence). Trimming removed 5 bases from V and 0 bases from J; junction bases left unmatched: 4. Here the CDR3 reads CASSPGTDSGANVLTF. CDR3 DNA: TGTGCCAGTAGTCCCGGGACAGACTCTGGGGCCAACGTCCTGACTTTC.

This clone was found once. The identical CDR3 is also encoded by other nucleotide sequences in the sample. The rearrangement links TRBV10-3 to TRBJ1-4; TRBD1 agrees at 8 bases. The CDR3 consists of 13 residues. Per germline, CDR1 ENHRY and CDR2 SYGVKD. Trimming took 4 bases from V and 7 from J; bases not matched to a gene: 2. CDR3 residues: CAISGGQGEKLFF. The CDR3 bases are TGTGCCATCAGTGGCGGACAGGGTGAAAAACTGTTTTTT.

V is TRBV19 and J is TRBJ2-2, with a tentative D call TRBD2 (5 bases). V was cut by 5 bases and J by 0 bases, with 10 bases left in between. This CDR3 has 15 amino acids. CDR1 is LNHDA, CDR2 SQIVND, per germline (reference sequence). The CDR3 nucleotides read TGTGCCAGTAGTTTCGGGGTAGCGAACACCGGGGAGCTGTTTTTT. Protein sequence: CASSFGVANTGELFF.

The chain carries TRBV11-2 and TRBJ1-2, with D possibly matching TRBD1 (5 bases). The CDR3 is 12 amino acids. Germline V gene lookup returns CDR1 SGHAT and CDR2 FQNNGV. V was pared by 4 bases and J by 2 bases, with 5 bases between. The CDR3 loop is CASSSGNYGYTF. In DNA form, the CDR3 reads TGTGCCAGCAGCTCAGGGAACTATGGCTACACCTTC.

This chain uses TRBV19 with TRBJ2-1; D is unresolved. V dropped 8 bases and J dropped 4 bases, with 15 bases sitting between them. The CDR3 has 14 amino acids. Germline CDR1 LNHDA, CDR2 SQIVND (reference sequence). CDR3 DNA: TGTGCCAGTTCCCGAGAGGAACCTTACAATGAGCAGTTCTTC. It codes for CASSREEPYNEQFF.

The chain employs TRBV30 and TRBJ1-1; D is perhaps TRBD1 (6 bases). The V end lost 0 bases, the J end lost 4 bases, and 9 bases lay between the germline ends. Germline CDR1 reads GTSNPN; CDR2 reads SVGIG (reference sequence). The CDR3 has 13 amino acids. CDR3 nucleotide sequence: TGTGCCTGGAGTGTAGGGGGACCCACTGAAGCTTTCTTT. It translates to CAWSVGGPTEAFF.

V is TRBV23-1 and J is TRBJ1-2, with 7 bases lining up with TRBD1. TRBV23-1 is an ORF for which the function is uncertain. V was clipped by 3 bases and J by 5 bases; unmatched bases: 9. The CDR3 has 15 residues. CDR3 amino acids: CASSHPRQGVYGYTF. The CDR3 DNA is TGCGCCAGCAGTCATCCTCGACAGGGCGTATATGGCTACACCTTC.

This clone showed up just once. The CDR3 loop reads CASSAWDFNNEQFF. CDR3 DNA sequence: TGTGCCAGCAGCGCATGGGACTTCAACAATGAGCAGTTCTTC. V usage is TRBV9 and J usage is TRBJ2-1; possibly TRBD2 for D (6 bases). The germline V gene has CDR1 SGDLS and CDR2 YYNGEE. The CDR3 contains 14 residues. Trimming pared 3 bases from V and 5 bases from J, leaving 12 bases between.

This rearrangement joins TRBV6-5 to TRBJ1-2; the match to TRBD1 covers 8 bases. The CDR3 totals 14 residues. J gave up 7 bases and V 6 bases, and 10 bases lay outside the gene matches. CDR1 and CDR2 (germline): MNHEY, SVGAGI. The CDR3 nucleotides read TGTGCCAGCAGCGCTACGGACAGGGCGAGTGGCTACACCTTC. This gives the protein CASSATDRASGYTF.

The CDR3 reads CASSLGPGARYGYTF. The CDR3 region has the DNA TGTGCCAGCAGCTTAGGGCCAGGGGCCCGCTATGGCTACACCTTC. This rearrangement joins TRBV11-2 to TRBJ1-2, with D perhaps TRBD1 (6 bases). The CDR3 runs to 15 residues. V shed 1 base and J shed 4 bases, with 13 bases lying between them. The germline V gene encodes CDR1 SGHAT and CDR2 FQNNGV. Looking up the rest from reference TRBV11-2 and TRBJ1-2 gives the full variable domain: EAGVAQSPRYKIIEKRQSVAFWCNPISGHATLYWYQQILGQGPKLLIQFQNNGVVDDSQLPKDRFSAERLKGVDSTLKIQPAKLEDSAVYLCASSLGPGARYGYTFGSGTRLTVV.

This clone occurred many times. The V gene is TRBV27, the J gene TRBJ1-2; no reliable D call. Trimming took off 0 bases at V and 5 bases at J, with 13 bases between the two ends. The CDR3 covers 15 residues. CDR1 and CDR2 from the germline V gene are MNHEY and SMNVEV (reference sequence). The CDR3 region is CASSLSPVSPYGYTF. DNA of the CDR3: TGTGCCAGCAGTTTATCGCCAGTTTCCCCATATGGCTACACCTTC.